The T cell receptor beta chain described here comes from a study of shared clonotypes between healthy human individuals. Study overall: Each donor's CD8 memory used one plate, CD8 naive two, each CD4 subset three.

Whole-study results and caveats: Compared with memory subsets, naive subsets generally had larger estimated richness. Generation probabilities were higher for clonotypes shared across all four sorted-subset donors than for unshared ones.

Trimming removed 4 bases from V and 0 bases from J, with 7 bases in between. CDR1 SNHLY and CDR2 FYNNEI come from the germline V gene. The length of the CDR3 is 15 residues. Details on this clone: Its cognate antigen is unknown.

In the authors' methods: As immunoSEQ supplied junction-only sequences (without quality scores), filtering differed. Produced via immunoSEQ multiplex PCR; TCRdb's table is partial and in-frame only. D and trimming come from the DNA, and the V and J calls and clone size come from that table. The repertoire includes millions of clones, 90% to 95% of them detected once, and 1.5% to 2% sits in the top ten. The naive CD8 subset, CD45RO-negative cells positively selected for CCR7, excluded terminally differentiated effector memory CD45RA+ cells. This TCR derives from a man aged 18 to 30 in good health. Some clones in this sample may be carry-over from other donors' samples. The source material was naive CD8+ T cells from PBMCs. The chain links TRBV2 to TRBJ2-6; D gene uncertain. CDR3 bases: TGTGCCAGCAGTGGGTGGGGCTCTGGGGCCAACGTCCTGACTTTC. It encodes CASSGWGSGANVLTF.